The 2 T cell receptor beta chains given below trace back to one sample, sequenced in a study of cytomegalovirus exposure and HLA in healthy donors. The PCR employed 60 Vbeta primers together with 13 Jbeta primers. The repertoire was sequenced with immunoSEQ multiplex PCR; TCRdb's copy has only in-frame clones and lacks some. Of 200,000 to 250,000 clones in the sample, around 64% are singletons; the top ten hold about 2.8%. Input material: PBMCs. Source of these receptors: a man between 40 and 49 years old in good health and CMV-seropositive.

This chain joins TRBV6-5 and TRBJ2-7, with D possibly being TRBD2 (5 bases). CDR3 length: 12 residues. The germline gives CDR1 MNHEY, CDR2 SVGAGI. Trimming left V 7 bases short and J 6 bases short, with 13 bases between. CDR3 loop: CASNRGDSEQYF. CDR3 sequence (DNA): TGTGCCAGCAATCGGGGAGATAGCGAGCAGTACTTC.

The CDR3 sequence: CASSQTSNRGSSGNTIYF. The CDR3 nucleotides read TGCGCCAGCAGCCAGACTTCAAACAGGGGGTCCTCTGGAAACACCATATATTTT. The rearrangement joins TRBV4-1 to TRBJ1-3; 8 bases are shared with TRBD1. The germline V gene encodes CDR1 MGHRA and CDR2 YSYEKL. Trimming removed 3 bases from V and 0 bases from J; junction bases left unmatched: 10. This CDR3 is built from 18 residues.